These 21 T cell receptor beta chains came from one sample sequenced in a study of blood T cell repertoires in COVID-19. Only in-frame clones appear in the TCRdb table, and some are missing; sequencing was by immunoSEQ multiplex PCR. The table has tens of thousands of clones, roughly three quarters seen once; the top ten hold roughly 12%. Sequenced: peripheral blood. These receptors were collected from a human donor in a cohort sampled during active COVID-19.

The count of this clone is one. DNA for the CDR3: TGTGCCAGCGGCTCGCCCAGGACTAGCGGGAACACAGATACGCAGTATTTT. This gives the protein CASGSPRTSGNTDTQYF. J is TRBJ2-3 and V is TRBV2, with TRBD2 identical over 12 bases. After removal of 8 bases from V and 2 bases from J, the junction contained 11 bases not matched to a gene. The CDR3 spans 17 residues. The germline V gene has CDR1 SNHLY and CDR2 FYNNEI.

The rearrangement uses TRBV7-9 and TRBJ2-1; D perhaps matches TRBD2 (6 bases). The CDR3 is 15 residues long. The V gene lost 1 base and the J gene lost 0 bases, with 7 bases spanning the gap. Per germline, CDR1 SEHNR and CDR2 FQNEAQ (reference sequence). The CDR3 loop reads CASSLVGSSYNEQFF. The DNA for the CDR3 is TGTGCCAGCAGCTTAGTCGGGAGCTCCTACAATGAGCAGTTCTTC.

This clone was seen a few times. The J gene is TRBJ2-1, the V gene TRBV7-2; perhaps TRBD2 as D (6 bases). V lost 5 bases, J lost 4 bases, and 12 bases lay in between. This CDR3 spans 14 amino acids. Germline assignment: CDR1 SGHTA and CDR2 FQGNSA. CDR3 protein: CASSPGSTYNEQFF. Written as DNA, the CDR3 is TGTGCCAGCAGCCCCGGGAGTACATACAATGAGCAGTTCTTC.

This clone was counted once. The V gene is TRBV6-6, the J gene TRBJ2-5, with 8 positions matching TRBD2. Germline V gene data show CDR1 as MNHNY and CDR2 as SVGAGI (reference sequence). The J segment lost 2 bases and the V segment lost 6 bases, leaving 11 bases of the junction unmatched. The CDR3 totals 16 residues. CDR3 region: CASSPRGGDLQETQYF. CDR3 DNA sequence: TGTGCCAGCAGCCCTCGGGGGGGGGACTTACAAGAGACCCAGTACTTC.

This sequence joins TRBV27 and TRBJ2-5; 7 nucleotides align to TRBD1. This CDR3 has 13 residues. The junction had 10 bases not matched to a gene; V was cut back by 10 bases and J by 5 bases. CDR1 and CDR2 from the germline V gene are MNHEY and SMNVEV (reference sequence). CDR3 sequence reads: CANNPGTEETQYF. The CDR3 nucleotides are TGTGCCAACAATCCCGGGACAGAGGAGACCCAGTACTTC.

This rearrangement joins TRBV19 to TRBJ2-7, with 13 bases fitting TRBD2. The CDR3 length is 20 residues. V lost 3 bases, J lost 3 bases, and 17 bases stayed unmatched. Germline loops: CDR1 LNHDA, CDR2 SQIVND (reference sequence). CDR3 residues: CASSMSTPGQGLAGRYEQYF. CDR3 DNA: TGTGCCAGTAGTATGTCAACCCCGGGACAGGGACTAGCGGGGCGCTACGAGCAGTACTTC.

The chain has TRBV10-3 and TRBJ2-7, with 7 bases lining up with TRBD2. Losses at the gene ends were 7 bases for V and 1 base for J; bases not matched to a gene: 7. Germline V CDR1 and CDR2: ENHRY, SYGVKD. The CDR3 is 14 amino acids. CDR3 in amino acids: CAINPSGASYEQYF. The DNA of the CDR3 is TGTGCCATCAACCCAAGCGGGGCGTCCTACGAGCAGTACTTC.

This clone was seen only a few times. The chain recombines TRBV27 with TRBJ1-2; D might be TRBD1 (5 bases). CDR3 length: 15 residues. Per the germline V gene, CDR1 is MNHEY and CDR2 is SMNVEV (reference sequence). V was cut by 6 bases and J by 2 bases, with 16 bases left in between. In nucleotides, the CDR3 is TGTGCCAGCAGACAAAAACAGGAACCAAACTATGGCTACACCTTC. This translates into CASRQKQEPNYGYTF.

This clone was recorded once. The chain joins TRBV5-1 to TRBJ1-1; D might be TRBD1 (6 bases). Trimming took off 2 bases at V and 1 base at J, with 24 bases between the two ends. Germline loops: CDR1 SGHRS, CDR2 YFSETQ. There are 19 residues in the CDR3. CDR3 amino acids: CASSFRNTIPTGTNTEAFF. The CDR3 coding sequence is TGCGCCAGCAGCTTCCGAAATACCATTCCAACAGGGACGAACACTGAAGCTTTCTTT.

The genes are TRBV24-1 and TRBJ2-1, with D possibly TRBD2 on 6 matching bases. Trimming shortened V by 1 base and J by 7 bases, and 13 bases separated the two germline ends. CDR3 length: 15 residues. CDR1 and CDR2 from the germline V gene are KGHDR and SFDVKD. CDR3 residues: CATSDFGSAGNEQFF. For the CDR3, the DNA is TGTGCCACCAGTGATTTTGGGTCCGCGGGGAATGAGCAGTTCTTC.

The chain has TRBV7-2 and TRBJ2-1; D might be TRBD2 (7 bases). The CDR3 length is 19 residues. Germline-derived CDR1 and CDR2 are SGHTA and FQGNSA. V gave up 2 bases and J gave up 2 bases, with 22 bases separating them. Here the CDR3 DNA reads TGTGCCAGCAGCTTAAGGCGGATTGGCTCGGGGGGCCCCTACAATGAGCAGTTCTTC. This gives the protein CASSLRRIGSGGPYNEQFF.

This chain joins TRBV7-3 and TRBJ1-6, with TRBD1 identical over 9 bases. Germline CDR1 SGHTA, CDR2 FQGTGA. The CDR3 contains 15 residues. Unmatched junction bases numbered 7, after V lost 5 bases and J lost 8 bases. In DNA form, the CDR3 reads TGTGCCAGCAGCCTAGGGACAGGGAGATATTCACCCCTCCACTTT. It translates to CASSLGTGRYSPLHF.

This chain links TRBV7-2 with TRBJ1-2, with 11 nucleotides matching TRBD1. J was trimmed by 4 bases and V by 1 base; bases with no gene match: 2. This CDR3 contains 15 residues. The germline V gene has CDR1 SGHTA and CDR2 FQGNSA. As DNA, the CDR3 is TGTGCCAGCAGCTTAGGTGGACAGGGGGCCTATGGCTACACCTTC. Protein product: CASSLGGQGAYGYTF.

This clone was detected once. V is TRBV29-1 and J is TRBJ1-2; possible D gene TRBD1, 6 bases. Germline V CDR1 and CDR2: SQVTM, ANQGSEA. There are 13 residues in the CDR3. V lost 4 bases and J lost 1, with 10 bases in between. DNA of the CDR3: TGCAGCGTTGGGGAGGGGGATAACTATGGCTACACCTTC. Its protein product is CSVGEGDNYGYTF. Complete variable domain (other parts from reference TRBV29-1 and TRBJ1-2): SAVISQKPSRDICQRGTSLTIQCQVDSQVTMMFWYRQQPGQSLTLIATANQGSEATYESGFVIDKFPISRPNLTFSTLTVSNMSPEDSSIYLCSVGEGDNYGYTFGSGTRLTVV.

V gene TRBV24-1 combines with J gene TRBJ2-7, with 11 bases identical to TRBD1. Germline CDR1 is KGHDR and CDR2 is SFDVKD. With 7 bases clipped from V and 4 bases from J, the junction kept 8 bases outside the gene matches. The length of the CDR3 is 15 residues. For the CDR3, the DNA is TGTGCCACCAGCGCCCGGGACAGGGGGTATTACGAGCAGTACTTC. Its translation is CATSARDRGYYEQYF.

The rearrangement links TRBV3-1 (or the pseudogene TRBV3-2) to TRBJ1-6, with a tentative D call TRBD1 (6 bases). Deletions cut 4 bases from V and 9 bases from J, with 10 bases between. Germline CDR1 LGHDT, CDR2 YNNKEL (reference sequence). The CDR3 sequence is 13 residues long. CDR3 nucleotide sequence: TGTGCCAGCAGCCTACAGGGCGGTTCACCCCTCCACTTT. Translating gives CASSLQGGSPLHF.

V gene TRBV7-8 combines with J gene TRBJ1-2; 8 bases align to TRBD1. CDR1 SGHVS and CDR2 FQNEAQ come from the germline V gene. After removal of 1 base from V and 8 bases from J, the junction contained 6 bases not matched to a gene. This CDR3 comprises 14 residues. In nucleotides, the CDR3 is TGTGCCAGCAGCTTAGGGGCAGGGGGCAGGGGCTACACCTTC. It specifies CASSLGAGGRGYTF.

The V call is TRBV23-1, the J call TRBJ2-3; TRBD2 might be the D (5 bases). TRBV23-1 is placed among ORFs of uncertain function. The CDR3 covers 14 residues. V was cut by 2 bases and J by 0 bases, with 6 bases left in between. The CDR3 reads CASSQPGSTDTQYF. The CDR3 DNA reads as TGCGCCAGCAGTCAACCGGGAAGCACAGATACGCAGTATTTT.

This clone was seen a few times. V gene TRBV4-3 combines with J gene TRBJ2-7; tentative D call: TRBD1 (5 bases). Germline V gene data show CDR1 as LGHNA and CDR2 as YSLEER. CDR3 length equals 14 residues. The V end was cut by 1 base, the J end by 3 bases, with 10 bases between. The DNA of the CDR3 is TGCGCCAGCAGCCAAGTGGCAGGGATCTACGAGCAGTACTTC. This translates into CASSQVAGIYEQYF.

CDR3: CASSLNSVGTDTQYF. The DNA of the CDR3 is TGTGCCAGCAGCTTAAATAGCGTTGGCACAGATACGCAGTATTTT. V and J are TRBV7-3 and TRBJ2-3; perhaps TRBD2 as D (5 bases). Trimming removed 1 base at V and 1 base at J, with 9 bases between. CDR3 length: 15 amino acids. Germline lookup yields CDR1 SGHTA and CDR2 FQGTGA.

This clone was seen a single time. CDR3 in amino acids: CASSLAGENTEAFF. In DNA form, the CDR3 reads TGTGCCAGCTCACTCGCCGGAGAGAACACTGAAGCTTTCTTT. The gene calls are TRBV18 and TRBJ1-1, with unresolved D. Per the germline V gene, CDR1 is KGHSH and CDR2 is LQKENI. The CDR3 extends over 14 amino acids. Trimming took off 4 bases at V and 1 base at J, with 10 bases between the two ends.